The 3 T cell receptor beta chains below come from one sample, sequenced in a study of T cell responses to AZD1222 COVID-19 vaccine. The data were produced by immunoSEQ multiplex PCR, yet TCRdb's version contains in-frame clones alone and is incomplete. The table lists 85,000 to 130,000 clones, around nine tenths of them singletons. This sample comprised peripheral blood, obtained on day 0 of AZD1222 vaccination. All receptors come from an adult in good health.

The gene calls are TRBV11-2 and TRBJ1-2, with D tentatively TRBD1 (5 bases). Germline V gene data show CDR1 as SGHAT and CDR2 as FQNNGV. V shed 3 bases and J shed 5 bases, with 10 bases lying between them. The CDR3 spans 13 residues. The CDR3 loop reads CASSLGLRYGYTF. The CDR3 DNA reads TGTGCCAGCAGCTTGGGGCTTAGGTATGGCTACACCTTC.

The chain couples TRBV19 to TRBJ2-7; D is perhaps TRBD1 (6 bases). Germline V CDR1 and CDR2: LNHDA, SQIVND (reference sequence). This CDR3 is built from 14 residues. Trimming shortened V by 1 base and J by 4 bases, and 11 bases separated the two germline ends. In DNA form, the CDR3 reads TGTGCCAGTAGTATAGGACTAACAGGGTACGAGCAGTACTTC. It codes for CASSIGLTGYEQYF.

DNA for the CDR3: TGTGCCAGCAGCTTCTCAGGGGCTTCTAACTATGGCTACACCTTC. As protein: CASSFSGASNYGYTF. The V gene is TRBV7-2, the J gene TRBJ1-2; D may be TRBD1 (6 bases). Trimming left V 3 bases short and J 0 bases short, with 11 bases between. Germline V CDR1 and CDR2: SGHTA, FQGNSA. The CDR3 runs 15 residues. Using reference TRBV7-2 and TRBJ1-2 for the parts outside the CDR3, the full variable domain is GAGVSQSPSNKVTEKGKDVELRCDPISGHTALYWYRQSLGQGLEFLIYFQGNSAPDKSGLPSDRFSAERTGGSVSTLTIQRTQQEDSAVYLCASSFSGASNYGYTFGSGTRLTVV.